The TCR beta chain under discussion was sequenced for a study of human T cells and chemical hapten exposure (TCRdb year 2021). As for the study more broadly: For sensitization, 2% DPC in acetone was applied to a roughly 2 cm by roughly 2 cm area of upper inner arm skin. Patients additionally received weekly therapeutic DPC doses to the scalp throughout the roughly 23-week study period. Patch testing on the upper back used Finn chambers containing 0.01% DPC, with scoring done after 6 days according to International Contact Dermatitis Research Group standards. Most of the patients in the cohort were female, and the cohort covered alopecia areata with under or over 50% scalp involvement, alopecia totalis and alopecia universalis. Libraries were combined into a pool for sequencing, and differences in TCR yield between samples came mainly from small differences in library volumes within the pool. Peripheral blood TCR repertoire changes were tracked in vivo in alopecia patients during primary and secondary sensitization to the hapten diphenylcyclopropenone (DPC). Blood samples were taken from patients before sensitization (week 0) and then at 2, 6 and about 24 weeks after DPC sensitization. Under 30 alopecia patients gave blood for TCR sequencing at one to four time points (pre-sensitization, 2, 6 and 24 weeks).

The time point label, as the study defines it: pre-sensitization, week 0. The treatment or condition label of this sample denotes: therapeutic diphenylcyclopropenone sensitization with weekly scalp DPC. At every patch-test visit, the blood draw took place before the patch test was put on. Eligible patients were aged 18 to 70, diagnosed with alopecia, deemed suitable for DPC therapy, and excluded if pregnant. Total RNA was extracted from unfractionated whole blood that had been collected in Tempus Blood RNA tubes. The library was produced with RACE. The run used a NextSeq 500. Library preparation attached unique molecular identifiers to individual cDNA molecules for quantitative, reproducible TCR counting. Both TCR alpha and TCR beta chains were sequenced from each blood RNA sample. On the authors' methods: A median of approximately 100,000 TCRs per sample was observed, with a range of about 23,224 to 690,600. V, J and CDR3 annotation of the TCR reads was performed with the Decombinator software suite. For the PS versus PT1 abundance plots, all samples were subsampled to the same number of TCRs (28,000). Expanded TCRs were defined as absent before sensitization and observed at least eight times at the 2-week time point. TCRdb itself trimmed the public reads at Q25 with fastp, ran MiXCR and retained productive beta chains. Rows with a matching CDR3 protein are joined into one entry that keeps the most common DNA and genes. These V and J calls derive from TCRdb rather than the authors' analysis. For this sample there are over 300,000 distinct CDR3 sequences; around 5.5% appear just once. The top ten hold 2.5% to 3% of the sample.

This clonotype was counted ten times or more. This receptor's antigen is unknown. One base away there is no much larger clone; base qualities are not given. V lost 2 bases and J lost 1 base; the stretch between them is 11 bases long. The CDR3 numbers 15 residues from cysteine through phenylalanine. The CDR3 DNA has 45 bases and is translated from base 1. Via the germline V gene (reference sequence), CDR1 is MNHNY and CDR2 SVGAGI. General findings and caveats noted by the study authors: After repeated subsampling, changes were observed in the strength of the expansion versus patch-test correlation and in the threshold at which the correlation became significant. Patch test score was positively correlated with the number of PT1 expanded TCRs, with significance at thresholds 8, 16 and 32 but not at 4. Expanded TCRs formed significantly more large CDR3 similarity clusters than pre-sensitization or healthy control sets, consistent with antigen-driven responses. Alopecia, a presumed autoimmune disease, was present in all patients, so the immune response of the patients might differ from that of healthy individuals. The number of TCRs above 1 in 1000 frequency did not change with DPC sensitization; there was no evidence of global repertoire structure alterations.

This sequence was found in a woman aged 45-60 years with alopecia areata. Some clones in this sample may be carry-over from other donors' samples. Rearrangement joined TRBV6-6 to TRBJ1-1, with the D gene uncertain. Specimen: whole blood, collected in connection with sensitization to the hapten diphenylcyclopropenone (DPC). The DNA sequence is TGTGCCAGCAGTTACGGACCGGAAGGGAACACTGAAGCTTTCTTT. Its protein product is CASSYGPEGNTEAFF.